The 16 T cell receptor beta chains in this list originate from one sample, sequenced in a study of cytomegalovirus exposure and HLA in healthy donors. The PCR contained 60 Vbeta and 13 Jbeta primers. Sequencing was performed with immunoSEQ multiplex PCR; in TCRdb, only in-frame clones are kept and a portion is missing. The sample has about 160,000 clones. Sequenced: PBMCs. Receptor source: a woman aged 55-70 years in good health and CMV-seronegative.

This chain uses TRBV6-6 with TRBJ1-3; a weak D match, TRBD1 (6 bases). Germline CDR1 and CDR2: MNHNY and SVGAGI (reference sequence). V dropped 7 bases and J dropped 4 bases, with 11 bases sitting between them. The CDR3 extends over 13 amino acids. CDR3 DNA sequence: TGTGCCAGCAAAGGGGGGGAGGGAAACACCATATATTTT. Its protein is CASKGGEGNTIYF.

The genes are TRBV7-9 and TRBJ2-2; 9 bases align to TRBD2. The CDR3 has 14 residues. Losses at the gene ends were 3 bases for V and 4 bases for J; bases not matched to a gene: 0. Per the germline V gene, CDR1 is SEHNR and CDR2 is FQNEAQ (reference sequence). CDR3 sequence: CASSFSGGTGELFF. The CDR3 nucleotides read TGTGCCAGCAGCTTTAGCGGGGGCACCGGGGAGCTGTTTTTT.

This sequence joins TRBV6-6 and TRBJ1-3; 9 bases fit TRBD1. Germline V CDR1 and CDR2: MNHNY, SVGAGI (reference sequence). This CDR3 contains 15 residues. V shed 0 bases, J shed 9 bases, and the junction held 6 bases outside the gene matches. CDR3 in amino acids: CASSYSRTGASTIYF. The DNA for the CDR3 is TGTGCCAGCAGTTACTCTAGGACAGGGGCAAGCACCATATATTTT.

Comments on this clone: This specimen includes other DNA sequences encoding the same CDR3. The rearrangement joins TRBV11-3 to TRBJ1-1; the D gene is possibly TRBD1 (6 bases). Germline values: CDR1 SGHNT, CDR2 YENEEA. This CDR3 spans 13 amino acids. Trimming shortened V by 3 bases and J by 2 bases, and 7 bases separated the two germline ends. The CDR3 region has the DNA TGTGCCAGCAGCTTGGACAGCAACACTGAAGCTTTCTTT. This codes for CASSLDSNTEAFF.

CDR3 amino acids: CASSGGLDQETQYF. The CDR3, as DNA: TGTGCCAGCAGCGGAGGACTGGATCAAGAGACCCAGTACTTC. V gene TRBV4-2 combines with J gene TRBJ2-5, with D perhaps matching TRBD2 (5 bases). Germline-derived CDR1 and CDR2 are LGHNA and YNFKEQ. Trimming took off 5 bases at V and 2 bases at J, with 12 bases between the two ends. This CDR3 contains 14 residues.

This rearrangement joins TRBV5-4 to TRBJ2-1; D might be TRBD2 (6 bases). The CDR3 length is 16 residues. The V end was cut by 5 bases, the J end by 0 bases, with 15 bases between. Looked up from germline, CDR1 is SGHNT and CDR2 is YYREEE (reference sequence). The CDR3 nucleotides read TGTGCCAGCAGTTACGGCGGGACTCTCTCCTACAATGAGCAGTTCTTC. Amino acid sequence: CASSYGGTLSYNEQFF. The full variable domain, in which reference TRBV5-4 and TRBJ2-1 provide the parts outside the CDR3, is ETGVTQSPTHLIKTRGQQVTLRCSSQSGHNTVSWYQQALGQGPQFIFQYYREEENGRGNFPPRFSGLQFPNYSSELNVNALELDDSALYLCASSYGGTLSYNEQFFGPGTRLTVL.

The chain is built from TRBV7-3 and TRBJ2-7, with TRBD2 matching over 9 bases. Germline-derived CDR1 and CDR2 are SGHTA and FQGTGA. V shed 1 base, J shed 3 bases, and the junction held 4 bases outside the gene matches. The CDR3 is 15 residues long. The CDR3 DNA is TGTGCCAGCAGCTTAATGCCTAGCGGGGACTACGAGCAGTACTTC. Amino acid sequence: CASSLMPSGDYEQYF.

The chain carries TRBV2 and TRBJ2-7, with a weak D call TRBD2 (6 bases). V gave up 6 bases and J gave up 4 bases, with 19 bases separating them. Germline lookup yields CDR1 SNHLY and CDR2 FYNNEI. The CDR3 has 15 residues. CDR3 DNA: TGTGCCAGCAGGGACGGGGGACGGAGTTCTTACGAGCAGTACTTC. This codes for CASRDGGRSSYEQYF.

The V gene is TRBV5-1, the J gene TRBJ1-6, with 8 bases matching TRBD1. J lost 5 bases, V lost 1 base, and 2 bases had no gene match. CDR3 length: 15 amino acids. Germline V gives CDR1 SGHRS, CDR2 YFSETQ. CDR3 region: CASSLRTGNNSPLHF. DNA for the CDR3: TGCGCCAGCAGCTTGAGGACAGGGAATAATTCACCCCTCCACTTT.

The chain combines TRBV4-2 with TRBJ2-1; 8 bases agree with TRBD2. With V trimmed by 0 bases and J by 3 bases, 4 bases remained unmatched. The V gene's germline CDR1 is LGHNA and CDR2 YNFKEQ. The CDR3 sequence is 16 residues long. In nucleotides, the CDR3 is TGTGCCAGCAGCCAAGATTTAGCGGGGCGCTACAATGAGCAGTTCTTC. As protein: CASSQDLAGRYNEQFF.

CDR3 in amino acids: CASSDPGTEAFF. The CDR3 DNA follows: TGTGCCAGCTCCGACCCGGGAACTGAAGCTTTCTTT. The genes are TRBV18 and TRBJ1-1; D unresolved. Germline loops: CDR1 KGHSH, CDR2 LQKENI. This CDR3 has 12 amino acids. Trimming shortened V by 6 bases and J by 5 bases, and 10 bases separated the two germline ends.

The chain joins TRBV6-5 to TRBJ1-3; no reliable D call. The CDR3 totals 14 residues. The V gene's germline CDR1 is MNHEY and CDR2 SVGAGI. Trimming removed 2 bases at V and 3 bases at J, with 8 bases between. The CDR3 DNA is TGTGCCAGCAGTTACGGTGGGCTTGGAAACACCATATATTTT. Translation gives CASSYGGLGNTIYF.

The chain has TRBV5-1 and TRBJ2-3; the D gene is possibly TRBD2 (6 bases). V was trimmed by 7 bases and J by 1 base, leaving 10 bases between them. The germline V gene has CDR1 SGHRS and CDR2 YFSETQ. This CDR3 is built from 13 residues. The CDR3 here is CASDPGGTDTQYF. DNA for the CDR3: TGCGCCAGCGACCCGGGGGGCACAGATACGCAGTATTTT.

The chain is built from TRBV7-3 and TRBJ1-1; TRBD1 is a possible D gene (6 bases). This CDR3 comprises 13 residues. V lost 3 bases and J lost 4, with 9 bases in between. Germline CDR1 reads SGHTA; CDR2 reads FQGTGA. The CDR3 is CASSFRGSTEAFF. The DNA for the CDR3 is TGTGCCAGCAGCTTCAGGGGATCCACTGAAGCTTTCTTT.

This chain joins TRBV11-3 and TRBJ2-1, with D maybe TRBD1 (7 bases). Germline CDR1 reads SGHNT; CDR2 reads YENEEA. Deletions cut 5 bases from V and 4 bases from J, with 21 bases between. The CDR3 sequence is 17 residues long. The CDR3 DNA reads TGTGCCAGCAGCCCTACGAAGGGACAGCTAGCGTACAATGAGCAGTTCTTC. It encodes CASSPTKGQLAYNEQFF.

This rearrangement joins TRBV7-9 to TRBJ2-7; 8 positions match TRBD1. This CDR3 has 14 residues. CDR1 and CDR2 (germline): SEHNR, FQNEAQ (reference sequence). Unmatched junction bases numbered 5, after V lost 5 bases and J lost 2 bases. The CDR3 reads CASSTTGDPYEQYF. The CDR3 nucleotides are TGTGCCAGCAGCACGACAGGGGATCCCTACGAGCAGTACTTC. Supplemented by reference TRBV7-9 and TRBJ2-7, the full variable domain reads DTGVSQNPRHKITKRGQNVTFRCDPISEHNRLYWYRQTLGQGPEFLTYFQNEAQLEKSRLLSDRFSAERPKGSFSTLEIQRTEQGDSAMYLCASSTTGDPYEQYFGPGTRLTVT.